Listed here is a single T cell receptor beta chain. No antigen is known for it. This sequence may be a read error, since a much larger clone differs from it by one base. Libraries were constructed by 5' RACE. This sample was sequenced with a NextSeq 500. To allow correction of PCR and sequencing errors, the TCR library protocol tagged every TCR cDNA molecule with a unique molecular identifier. The paper's data handling went like this. TCR identification, UMI-based error correction and CDR3 extraction were all carried out with Decombinator tools. Expanded TCRs were defined as those above a frequency of 2 per 1,000, corresponding to the top 1% of the tumor frequency distribution. Expanded tumor TCRs were classed as regional if statistically deemed absent (corrected P<0.05) from at least one tumor region, otherwise ubiquitous. Each repertoire was subsampled 100 times to 5,000 TCRs, after which Renyi diversity was computed with the R vegan package. CDR3 similarity networks were built from amino acid triplet string-kernel similarity, connecting CDR3s with pairwise similarity above 0.82. TCRdb cleaned the public reads at Q25 with fastp, built clones with MiXCR and kept in-frame beta chains. Identical CDR3 proteins give one entry, which carries the most common genes and DNA. TCRdb assigned the V and J calls; the authors' analysis was not used. This sample gives 5,500 to 8,000 distinct CDR3 sequences in total; 11% to 15% of them show up just once. In total, the top ten clones hold about 10% of the sample.

The label giving this sample's time point can be read as: sample taken at primary tumor resection. The donors were approximately 70 patients from the lung TRACERx cohort who had early-stage, untreated non-small cell lung cancer. For TCR sequencing, whole RNA was extracted from tumor and nontumor lung tissue, or from cryopreserved PBMC samples, and no cell sorting was done. Patients were selected for TCR sequencing only if sufficient RNA was available from at least two tumor regions. Tumor and adjacent nontumor lung specimens were reviewed by a lung pathologist before selection. This record belongs to a study of spatial heterogeneity in lung cancer (dated by TCRdb to between 2019 and 2020). Notes on the research overall: Beta-chain transcripts were consistently detected in greater numbers than alpha-chain transcripts, which likely reflected higher beta-chain transcript abundance. TCR transcript counts in tumor regions correlated strongly with a T cell transcriptional module score from matched bulk RNA-seq. Both alpha and beta chains were TCR-sequenced in approximately 200 tumor regions, 64 matched nontumor lung samples and around 50 PBMC samples obtained at surgery. In non-small cell lung cancer, the study made a quantitative comparison of TCR alpha and beta repertoires among multiple tumor regions, matched nontumor lung and blood. In the raw uncorrected reads, each unique combination of TCR and UMI appeared more than ten times on average. Nonsynonymous mutation counts, determined by whole-exome sequencing of tumor tissue, were related to features of the TCR repertoire.

The CDR3 measures 12 amino acids from cysteine to phenylalanine. Here the CDR3 DNA is all that survives: 36 bases in frame from base 1. CDR1 and CDR2, looked up from the germline V gene (reference sequence), are DFQATT and SNEGSKA. Study-wide conclusions, independent of this receptor: Counts of ubiquitous and regional expanded TCRs were found to correlate with counts of ubiquitous and regional nonsynonymous mutations, respectively. The tumor nonsynonymous mutation count correlated with the number of expanded alpha and beta TCRs within the tumor. TCR-seq coverage of tumor T cells was estimated to be only around 7.3% for alpha chains and 11% to 15% for beta chains. Additional single-cell paired TCR alpha and beta sequencing was considered necessary to confirm, at a functional level, the hypothesis that regional TCRs recognize regional mutations.

This clonotype was obtained from a male donor with early-stage non-small cell lung cancer. This chain is built from TRBV20-1 and TRBJ2-7; too little of a D gene remains to name it. The material sequenced was lung tumor tissue, taken at surgery. In nucleotides, the sequence is TGCGGTGCTAACGGACGGATCTACGAGCAGTACTTC. Translated, this is CGANGRIYEQYF.